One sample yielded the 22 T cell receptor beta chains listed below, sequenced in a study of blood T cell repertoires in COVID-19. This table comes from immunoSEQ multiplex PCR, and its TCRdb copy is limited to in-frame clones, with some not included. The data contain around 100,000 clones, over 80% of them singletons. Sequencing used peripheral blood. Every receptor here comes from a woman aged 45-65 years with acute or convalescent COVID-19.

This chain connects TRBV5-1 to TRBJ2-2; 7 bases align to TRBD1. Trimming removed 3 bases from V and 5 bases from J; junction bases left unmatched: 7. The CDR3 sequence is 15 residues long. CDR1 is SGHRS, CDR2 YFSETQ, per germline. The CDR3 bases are TGCGCCAGCAGCTCGGAACAGGGGAAGACCGGGGAGCTGTTTTTT. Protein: CASSSEQGKTGELFF.

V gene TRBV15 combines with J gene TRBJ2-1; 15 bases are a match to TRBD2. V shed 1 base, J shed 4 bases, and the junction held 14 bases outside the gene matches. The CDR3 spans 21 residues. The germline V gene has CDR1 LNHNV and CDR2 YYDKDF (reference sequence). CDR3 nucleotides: TGTGCCACCAGCAGAGTCCTAGGACTAGCGGGGGGGCCCTCTCATTACAATGAGCAGTTCTTC. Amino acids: CATSRVLGLAGGPSHYNEQFF.

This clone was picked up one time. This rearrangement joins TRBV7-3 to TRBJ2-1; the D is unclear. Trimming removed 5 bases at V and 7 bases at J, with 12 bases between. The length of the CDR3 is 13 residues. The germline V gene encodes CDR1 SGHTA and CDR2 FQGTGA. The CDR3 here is CASSLSNENEQFF. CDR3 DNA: TGTGCCAGCAGCCTATCCAACGAGAATGAGCAGTTCTTC.

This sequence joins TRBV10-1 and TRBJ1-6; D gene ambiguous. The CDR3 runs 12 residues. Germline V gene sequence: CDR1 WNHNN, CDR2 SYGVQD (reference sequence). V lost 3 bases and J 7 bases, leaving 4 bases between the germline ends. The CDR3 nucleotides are TGCGCCAGCAGTGACTCGAATTCACCCCTCCACTTT. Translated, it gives CASSDSNSPLHF.

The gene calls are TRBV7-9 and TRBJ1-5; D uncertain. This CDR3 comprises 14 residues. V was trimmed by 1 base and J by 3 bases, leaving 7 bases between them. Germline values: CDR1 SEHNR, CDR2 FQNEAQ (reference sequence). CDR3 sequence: CASSLVQVNQPQHF. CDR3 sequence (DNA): TGTGCCAGCAGCTTAGTTCAGGTCAATCAGCCCCAGCATTTT.

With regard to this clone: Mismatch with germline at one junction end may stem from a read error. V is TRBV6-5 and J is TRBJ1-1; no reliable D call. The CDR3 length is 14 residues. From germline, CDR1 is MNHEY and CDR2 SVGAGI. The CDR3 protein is CASSYSGGNAEAFF. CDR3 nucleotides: TGTGCCAGCAGTTACTCGGGAGGGAACGCTGAAGCTTTCTTT.

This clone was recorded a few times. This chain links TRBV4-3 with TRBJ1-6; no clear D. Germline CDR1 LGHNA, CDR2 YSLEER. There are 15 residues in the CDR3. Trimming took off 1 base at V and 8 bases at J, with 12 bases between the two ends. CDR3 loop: CASSQGRTVDSPLHF. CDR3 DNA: TGCGCCAGCAGCCAAGGGCGGACTGTCGATTCACCCCTCCACTTT.

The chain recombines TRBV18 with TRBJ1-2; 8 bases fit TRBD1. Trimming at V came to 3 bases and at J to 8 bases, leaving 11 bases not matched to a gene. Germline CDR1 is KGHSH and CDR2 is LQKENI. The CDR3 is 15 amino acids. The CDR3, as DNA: TGTGCCAGCTCACCGGGAGGACAGGGAGTCTGGGGCTACACCTTC. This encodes CASSPGGQGVWGYTF.

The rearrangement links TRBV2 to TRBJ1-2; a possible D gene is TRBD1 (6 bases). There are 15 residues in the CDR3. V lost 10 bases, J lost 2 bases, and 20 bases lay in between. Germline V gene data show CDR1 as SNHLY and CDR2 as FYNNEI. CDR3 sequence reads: CATVDRNRLNYGYTF. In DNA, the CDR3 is TGTGCCACTGTTGACAGGAATCGATTAAACTATGGCTACACCTTC.

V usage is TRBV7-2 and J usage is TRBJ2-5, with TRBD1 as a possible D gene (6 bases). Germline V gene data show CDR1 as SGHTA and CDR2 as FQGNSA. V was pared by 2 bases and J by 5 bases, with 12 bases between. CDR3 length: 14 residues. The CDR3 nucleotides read TGTGCCAGCAGCTTACGACCAGGGGTGGAGACCCAGTACTTC. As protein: CASSLRPGVETQYF.

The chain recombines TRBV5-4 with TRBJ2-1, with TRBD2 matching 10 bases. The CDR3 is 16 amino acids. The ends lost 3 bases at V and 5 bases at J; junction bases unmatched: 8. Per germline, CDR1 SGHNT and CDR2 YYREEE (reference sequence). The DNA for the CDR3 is TGTGCCAGCAGCTCCCTAACTAGCGGGATTCACAATGAGCAGTTCTTC. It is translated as CASSSLTSGIHNEQFF.

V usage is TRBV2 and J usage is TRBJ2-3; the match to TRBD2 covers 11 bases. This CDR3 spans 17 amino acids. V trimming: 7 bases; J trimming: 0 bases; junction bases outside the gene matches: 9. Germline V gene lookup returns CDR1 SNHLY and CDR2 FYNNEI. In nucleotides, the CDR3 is TGTGCCAGCACCGGGACTAGCGGAACTCCTAGCACAGATACGCAGTATTTT. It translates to CASTGTSGTPSTDTQYF.

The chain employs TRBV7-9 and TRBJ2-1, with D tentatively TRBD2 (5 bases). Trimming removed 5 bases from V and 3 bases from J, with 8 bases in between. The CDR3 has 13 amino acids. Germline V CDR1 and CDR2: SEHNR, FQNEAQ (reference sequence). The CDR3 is CASSRTDYNEQFF. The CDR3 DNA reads TGTGCCAGCAGCCGGACTGACTACAATGAGCAGTTCTTC.

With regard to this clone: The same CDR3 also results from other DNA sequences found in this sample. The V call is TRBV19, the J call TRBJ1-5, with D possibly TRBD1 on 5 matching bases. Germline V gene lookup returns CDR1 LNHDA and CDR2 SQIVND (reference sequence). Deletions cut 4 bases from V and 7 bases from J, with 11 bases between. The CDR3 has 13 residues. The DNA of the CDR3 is TGTGCCAGTAGTACGGGGGGTAACCAGCCCCAGCATTTT. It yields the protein CASSTGGNQPQHF. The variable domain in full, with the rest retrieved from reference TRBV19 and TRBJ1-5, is DGGITQSPKYLFRKEGQNVTLSCEQNLNHDAMYWYRQDPGQGLRLIYYSQIVNDFQKGDIAEGYSVSREKKESFPLTVTSAQKNPTAFYLCASSTGGNQPQHFGDGTRLSIL.

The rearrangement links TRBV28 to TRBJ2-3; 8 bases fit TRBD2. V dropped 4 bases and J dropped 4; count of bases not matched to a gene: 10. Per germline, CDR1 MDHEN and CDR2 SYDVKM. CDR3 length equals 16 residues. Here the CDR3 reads CASSSGTRASADTQYF. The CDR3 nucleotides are TGTGCCAGCAGTTCCGGGACTAGAGCTTCGGCAGATACGCAGTATTTT.

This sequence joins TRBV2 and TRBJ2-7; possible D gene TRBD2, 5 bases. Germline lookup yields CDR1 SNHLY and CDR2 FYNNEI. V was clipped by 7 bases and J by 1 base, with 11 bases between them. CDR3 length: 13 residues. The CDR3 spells CASKPDSSYEQYF. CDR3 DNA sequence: TGTGCCAGCAAGCCGGACTCGTCCTACGAGCAGTACTTC.

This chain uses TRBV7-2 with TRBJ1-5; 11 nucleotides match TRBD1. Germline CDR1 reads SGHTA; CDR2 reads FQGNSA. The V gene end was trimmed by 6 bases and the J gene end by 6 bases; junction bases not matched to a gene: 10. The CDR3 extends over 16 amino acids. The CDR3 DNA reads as TGTGCCAGCAGGGAAGGGACAGGGGGTGGGAGTCAGCCCCAGCATTTT. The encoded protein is CASREGTGGGSQPQHF.

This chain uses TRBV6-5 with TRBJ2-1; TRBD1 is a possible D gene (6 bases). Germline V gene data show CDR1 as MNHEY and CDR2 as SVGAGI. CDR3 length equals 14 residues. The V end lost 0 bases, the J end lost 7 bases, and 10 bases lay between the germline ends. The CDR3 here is CASSYSGRGNEQFF. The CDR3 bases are TGTGCCAGCAGTTACTCGGGAAGGGGGAATGAGCAGTTCTTC.

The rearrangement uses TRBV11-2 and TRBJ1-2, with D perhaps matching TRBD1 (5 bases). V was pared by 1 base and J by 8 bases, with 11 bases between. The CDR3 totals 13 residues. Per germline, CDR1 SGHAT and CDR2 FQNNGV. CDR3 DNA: TGTGCCAGCAGCTTAGGACAGATGGGCGGCTACACCTTC. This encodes CASSLGQMGGYTF.

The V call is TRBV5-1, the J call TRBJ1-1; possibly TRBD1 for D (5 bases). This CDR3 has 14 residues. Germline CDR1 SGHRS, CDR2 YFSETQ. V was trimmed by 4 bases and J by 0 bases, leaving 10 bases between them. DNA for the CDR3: TGCGCCAGCAGCCTGGACACGATGAACACTGAAGCTTTCTTT. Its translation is CASSLDTMNTEAFF.

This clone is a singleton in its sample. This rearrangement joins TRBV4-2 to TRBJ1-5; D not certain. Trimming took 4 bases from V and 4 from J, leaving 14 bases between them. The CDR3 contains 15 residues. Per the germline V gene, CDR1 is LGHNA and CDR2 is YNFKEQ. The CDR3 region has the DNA TGTGCCAGCAGCCCCGGAACAGAAATAAATCAGCCCCAGCATTTT. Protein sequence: CASSPGTEINQPQHF.

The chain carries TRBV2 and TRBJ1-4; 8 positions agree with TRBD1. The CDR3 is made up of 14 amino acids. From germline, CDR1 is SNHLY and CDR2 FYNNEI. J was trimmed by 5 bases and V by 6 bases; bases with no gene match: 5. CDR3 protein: CASSEQGGNEKLFF. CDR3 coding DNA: TGTGCCAGCAGCGAACAGGGGGGAAATGAAAAACTGTTTTTT.